The clone carrying this T cell receptor (beta chain) was found once. Its specificity is unknown. The entry originates in a study of blood T cells in healthy people across ages. Study-level results: Investigators viewed diversity estimates from one million T cells as underestimates, the study reported. TCR beta diversity was tightly associated with the proportion of naive T cells. Long-lived donors exceeded aged donors in naive CD4+ cells and diversity.

Primers used in a second PCR of about 6 to 12 cycles were a sample-barcoded 5' primer and a J-beta primer mix. MiXCR, applied by TCRdb to the 5' RACE reads, yields one record per CDR3 protein. This sample carries about 600,000 distinct CDR3 sequences, roughly 48% of them seen once, and the ten largest clones take around 23%. Healthy Russian Caucasian donors spanned ages roughly 6 to 90 years. This CDR3 is 16 amino acids long. Germline CDR1 and CDR2: SGDLS and YYNGEE. V was cut by 3 bases and J by 6 bases, with 19 bases left in between. The sequence was collected from a man older than 75 in good health. This chain connects TRBV9 to TRBJ2-4, with a tentative D call TRBD2 (5 bases). Specimen: blood. DNA of the CDR3: TGTGCCAGCAGCGAGGACGAGCGGCCGGTGGGAAACATTCAGTACTTC. Translated: CASSEDERPVGNIQYF.